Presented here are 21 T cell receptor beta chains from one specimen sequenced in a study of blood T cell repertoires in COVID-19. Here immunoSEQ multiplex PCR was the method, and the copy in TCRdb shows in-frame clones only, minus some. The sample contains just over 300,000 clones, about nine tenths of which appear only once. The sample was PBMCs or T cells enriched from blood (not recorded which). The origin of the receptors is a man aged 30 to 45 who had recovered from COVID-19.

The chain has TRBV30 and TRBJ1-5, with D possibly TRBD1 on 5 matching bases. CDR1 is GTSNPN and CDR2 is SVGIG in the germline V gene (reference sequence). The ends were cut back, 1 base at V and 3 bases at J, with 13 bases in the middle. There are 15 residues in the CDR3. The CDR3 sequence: CAWSGVGLSNQPQHF. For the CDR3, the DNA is TGTGCCTGGAGTGGTGTGGGACTATCCAATCAGCCCCAGCATTTT.

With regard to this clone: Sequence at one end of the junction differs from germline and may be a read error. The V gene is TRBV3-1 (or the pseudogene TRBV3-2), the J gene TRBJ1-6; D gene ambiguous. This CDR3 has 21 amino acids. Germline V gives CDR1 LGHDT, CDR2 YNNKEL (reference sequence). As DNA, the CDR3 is TGTGCCAGCAGCCAAGATCAGTTCGGCAGGAGGGCGTCATCCACGGTTTCAACCCTCCACTTT. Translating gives CASSQDQFGRRASSTVSTLHF.

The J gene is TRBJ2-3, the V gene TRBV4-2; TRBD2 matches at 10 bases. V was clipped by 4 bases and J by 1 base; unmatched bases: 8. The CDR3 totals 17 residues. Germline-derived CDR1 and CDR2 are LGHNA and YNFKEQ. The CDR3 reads CASSPRSLAGGTDTQYF. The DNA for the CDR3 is TGTGCCAGCAGCCCGCGATCGCTAGCGGGGGGCACAGATACGCAGTATTTT.

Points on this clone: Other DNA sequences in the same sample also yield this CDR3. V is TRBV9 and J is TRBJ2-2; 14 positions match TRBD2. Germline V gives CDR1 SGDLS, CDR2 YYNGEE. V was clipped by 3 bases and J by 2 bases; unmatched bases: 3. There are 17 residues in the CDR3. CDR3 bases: TGTGCCAGCAGCGCCGGACTAGCGGGGGGAAACACCGGGGAGCTGTTTTTT. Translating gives CASSAGLAGGNTGELFF. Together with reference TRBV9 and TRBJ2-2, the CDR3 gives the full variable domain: DSGVTQTPKHLITATGQRVTLRCSPRSGDLSVYWYQQSLDQGLQFLIQYYNGEERAKGNILERFSAQQFPDLHSELNLSSLELGDSALYFCASSAGLAGGNTGELFFGEGSRLTVL.

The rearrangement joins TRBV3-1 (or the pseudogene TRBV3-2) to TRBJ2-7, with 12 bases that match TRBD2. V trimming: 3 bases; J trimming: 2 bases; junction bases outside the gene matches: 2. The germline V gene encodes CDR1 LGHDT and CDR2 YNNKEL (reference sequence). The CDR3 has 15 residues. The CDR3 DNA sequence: TGTGCCAGCAGCCAGGCTAGCGGGGGGGCCTACGAGCAGTACTTC. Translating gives CASSQASGGAYEQYF.

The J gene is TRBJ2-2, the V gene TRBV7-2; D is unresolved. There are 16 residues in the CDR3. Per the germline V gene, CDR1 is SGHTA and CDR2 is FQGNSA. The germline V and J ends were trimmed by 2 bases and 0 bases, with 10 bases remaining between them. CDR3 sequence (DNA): TGTGCCAGCAGCTTATTAGGAGCCGCGAACACCGGGGAGCTGTTTTTT. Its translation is CASSLLGAANTGELFF.

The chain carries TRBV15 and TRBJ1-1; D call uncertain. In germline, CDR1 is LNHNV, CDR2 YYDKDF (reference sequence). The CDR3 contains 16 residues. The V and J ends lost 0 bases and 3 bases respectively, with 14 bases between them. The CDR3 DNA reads TGTGCCACCAGCAGAGATGTTGGAGGGAAGGACACTGAAGCTTTCTTT. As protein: CATSRDVGGKDTEAFF.

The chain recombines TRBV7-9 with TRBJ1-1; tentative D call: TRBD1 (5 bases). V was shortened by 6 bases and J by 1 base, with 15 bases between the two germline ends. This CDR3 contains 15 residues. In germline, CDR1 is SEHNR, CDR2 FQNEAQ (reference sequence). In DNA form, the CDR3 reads TGTGCCAGCAGTCAAGCTCAGGGAAGGAACACTGAAGCTTTCTTT. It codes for CASSQAQGRNTEAFF.

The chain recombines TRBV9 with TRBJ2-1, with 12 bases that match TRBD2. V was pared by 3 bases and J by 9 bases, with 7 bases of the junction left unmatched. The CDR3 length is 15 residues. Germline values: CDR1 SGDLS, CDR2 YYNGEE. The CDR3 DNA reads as TGTGCCAGCAGCGCCCTAGCGGGAGGGATCAGTGAGCAGTTCTTC. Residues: CASSALAGGISEQFF.

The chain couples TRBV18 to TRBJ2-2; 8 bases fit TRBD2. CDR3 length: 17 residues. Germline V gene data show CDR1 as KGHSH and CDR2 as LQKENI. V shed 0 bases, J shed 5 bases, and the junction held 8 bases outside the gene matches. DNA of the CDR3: TGTGCCAGCTCACCACCAATAGCGGGAAGCAAGACCGGGGAGCTGTTTTTT. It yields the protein CASSPPIAGSKTGELFF. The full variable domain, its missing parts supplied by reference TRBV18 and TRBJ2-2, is NAGVMQNPRHLVRRRGQEARLRCSPMKGHSHVYWYRQLPEEGLKFMVYLQKENIIDESGMPKERFSAEFPKEGPSILRIQQVVRGDSAAYFCASSPPIAGSKTGELFFGEGSRLTVL.

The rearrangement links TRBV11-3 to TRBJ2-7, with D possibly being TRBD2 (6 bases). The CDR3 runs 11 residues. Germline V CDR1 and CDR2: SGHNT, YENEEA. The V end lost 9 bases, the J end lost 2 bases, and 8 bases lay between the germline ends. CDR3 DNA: TGTGCCAGTGGCGGGACCTACGAGCAGTACTTC. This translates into CASGGTYEQYF.

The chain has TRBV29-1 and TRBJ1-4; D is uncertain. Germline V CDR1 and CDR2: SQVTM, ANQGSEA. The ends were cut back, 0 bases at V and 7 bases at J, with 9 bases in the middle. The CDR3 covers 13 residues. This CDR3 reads CSVEDRRGEKLFF. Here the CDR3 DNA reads TGCAGCGTTGAAGACAGGCGGGGTGAAAAACTGTTTTTT.

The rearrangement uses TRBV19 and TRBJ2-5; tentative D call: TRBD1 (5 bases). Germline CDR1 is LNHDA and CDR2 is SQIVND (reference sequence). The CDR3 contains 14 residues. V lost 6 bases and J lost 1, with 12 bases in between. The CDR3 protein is CASSHRQSQETQYF. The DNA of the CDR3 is TGTGCCAGTAGCCACAGACAGTCCCAAGAGACCCAGTACTTC.

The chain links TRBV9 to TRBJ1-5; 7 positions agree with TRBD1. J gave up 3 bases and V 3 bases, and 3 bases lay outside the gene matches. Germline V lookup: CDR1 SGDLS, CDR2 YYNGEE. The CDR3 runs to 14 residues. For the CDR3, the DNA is TGTGCCAGCAGCGCGACAGGGTTCAATCAGCCCCAGCATTTT. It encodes CASSATGFNQPQHF.

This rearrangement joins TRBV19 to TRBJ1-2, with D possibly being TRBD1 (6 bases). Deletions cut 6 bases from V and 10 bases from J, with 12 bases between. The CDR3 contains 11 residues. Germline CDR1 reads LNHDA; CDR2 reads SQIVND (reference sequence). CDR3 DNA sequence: TGTGCCAGTAGATTCCAGGGGCACTACACCTTC. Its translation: CASRFQGHYTF.

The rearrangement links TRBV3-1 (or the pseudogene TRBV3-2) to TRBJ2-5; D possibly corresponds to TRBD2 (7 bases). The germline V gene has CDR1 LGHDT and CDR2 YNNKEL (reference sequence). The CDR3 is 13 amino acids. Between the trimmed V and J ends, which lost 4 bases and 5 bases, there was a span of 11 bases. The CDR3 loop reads CASSREGVETQYF. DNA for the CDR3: TGTGCCAGCAGCCGGGAGGGGGTCGAGACCCAGTACTTC.

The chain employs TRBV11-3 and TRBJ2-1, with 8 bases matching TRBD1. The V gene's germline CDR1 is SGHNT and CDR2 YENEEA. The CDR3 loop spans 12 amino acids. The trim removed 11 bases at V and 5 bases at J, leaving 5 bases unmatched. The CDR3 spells CAGQGEDNEQFF. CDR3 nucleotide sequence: TGTGCCGGACAGGGCGAGGACAATGAGCAGTTCTTC. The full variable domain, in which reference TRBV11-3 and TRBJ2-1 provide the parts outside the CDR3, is EAGVVQSPRYKIIEKKQPVAFWCNPISGHNTLYWYLQNLGQGPELLIRYENEEAVDDSQLPKDRFSAERLKGVDSTLKIQPAELGDSAVYLCAGQGEDNEQFFGPGTRLTVL.

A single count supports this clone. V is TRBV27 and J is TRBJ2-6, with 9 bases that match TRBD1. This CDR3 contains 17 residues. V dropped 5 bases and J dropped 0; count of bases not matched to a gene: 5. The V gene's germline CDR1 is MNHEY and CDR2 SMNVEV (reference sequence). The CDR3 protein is CASSPRGQGSGANVLTF. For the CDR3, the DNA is TGTGCCAGCAGTCCGCGGGGACAGGGCTCTGGGGCCAACGTCCTGACTTTC.

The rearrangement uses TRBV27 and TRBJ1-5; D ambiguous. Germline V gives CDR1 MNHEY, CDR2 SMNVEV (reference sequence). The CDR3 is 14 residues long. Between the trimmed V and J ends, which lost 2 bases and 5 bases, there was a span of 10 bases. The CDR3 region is CASSLMAGDQPQHF. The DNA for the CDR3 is TGTGCCAGCAGTTTAATGGCCGGAGATCAGCCCCAGCATTTT.

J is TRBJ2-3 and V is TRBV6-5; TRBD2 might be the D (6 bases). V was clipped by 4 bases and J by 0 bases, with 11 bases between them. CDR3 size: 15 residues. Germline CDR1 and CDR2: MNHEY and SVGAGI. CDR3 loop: CASSWASVSTDTQYF. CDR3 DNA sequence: TGTGCCAGCAGTTGGGCTAGCGTGAGCACAGATACGCAGTATTTT.

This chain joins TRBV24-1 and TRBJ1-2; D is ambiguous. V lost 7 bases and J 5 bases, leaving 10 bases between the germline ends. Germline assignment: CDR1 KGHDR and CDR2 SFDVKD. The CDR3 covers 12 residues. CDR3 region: CATSTESYGYTF. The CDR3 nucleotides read TGTGCCACCAGCACGGAGTCGTATGGCTACACCTTC.